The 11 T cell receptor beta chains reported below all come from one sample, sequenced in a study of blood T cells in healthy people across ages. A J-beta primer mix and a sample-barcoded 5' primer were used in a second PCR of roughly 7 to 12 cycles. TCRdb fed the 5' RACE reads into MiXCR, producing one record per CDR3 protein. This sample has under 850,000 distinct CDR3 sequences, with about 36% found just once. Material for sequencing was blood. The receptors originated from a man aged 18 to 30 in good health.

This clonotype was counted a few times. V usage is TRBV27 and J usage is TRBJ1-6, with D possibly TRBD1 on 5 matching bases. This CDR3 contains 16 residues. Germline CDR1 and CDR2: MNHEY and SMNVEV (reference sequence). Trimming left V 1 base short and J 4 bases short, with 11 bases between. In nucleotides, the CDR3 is TGTGCCAGCAGTTTATACGCAGGGCTATATAATTCACCCCTCCACTTT. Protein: CASSLYAGLYNSPLHF.

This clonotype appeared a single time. The CDR3 sequence is CSGAGGQDTQYF. CDR3 coding DNA: TGCAGTGGAGCGGGGGGCCAAGATACGCAGTATTTT. The V call is TRBV20-1, the J call TRBJ2-3; 9 nucleotides align to TRBD2. Germline lookup yields CDR1 DFQATT and CDR2 SNEGSKA (reference sequence). The CDR3 contains 12 residues. With V trimmed by 7 bases and J by 5 bases, 4 bases remained unmatched.

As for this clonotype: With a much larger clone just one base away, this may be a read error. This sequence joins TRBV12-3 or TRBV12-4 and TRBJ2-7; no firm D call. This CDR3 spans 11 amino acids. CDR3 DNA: TGTGTCAGCAGTACGACCCACGAGCAGTACTTC. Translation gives CVSSTTHEQYF.

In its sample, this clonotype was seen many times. For the CDR3, the DNA is TGTGCCAGCAGTCCGCGACAGGGGTCCACAGATACGCAGTATTTT. Its translation: CASSPRQGSTDTQYF. The chain couples TRBV28 to TRBJ2-3, with 8 bases fitting TRBD1. Germline-derived CDR1 and CDR2 are MDHEN and SYDVKM. There are 15 residues in the CDR3. J was trimmed by 2 bases and V by 5 bases; bases with no gene match: 6.

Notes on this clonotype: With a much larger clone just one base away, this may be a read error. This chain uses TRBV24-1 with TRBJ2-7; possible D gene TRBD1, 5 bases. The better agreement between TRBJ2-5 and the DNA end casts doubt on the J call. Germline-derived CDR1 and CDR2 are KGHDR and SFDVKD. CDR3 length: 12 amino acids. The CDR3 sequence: CATGAGGETQYF. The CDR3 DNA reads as TGTGCCACCGGGGCCGGTGGAGAGACCCAGTACTTC.

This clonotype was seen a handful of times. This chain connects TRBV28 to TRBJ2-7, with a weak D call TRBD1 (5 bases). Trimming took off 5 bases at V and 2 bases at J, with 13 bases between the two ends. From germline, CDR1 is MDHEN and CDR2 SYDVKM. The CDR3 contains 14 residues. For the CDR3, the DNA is TGTGCCAGCAGTCCGACAGTCGTAACCTACGAGCAGTACTTC. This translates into CASSPTVVTYEQYF.

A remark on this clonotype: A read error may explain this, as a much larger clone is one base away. The CDR3 sequence: CASSWGTNSPLHF. The CDR3 DNA reads TGTGCCAGCAGTTGGGGCACTAATTCACCCCTCCACTTT. The chain couples TRBV28 to TRBJ1-6; D is possibly TRBD1 (5 bases). The CDR3 runs to 13 residues. Germline lookup yields CDR1 MDHEN and CDR2 SYDVKM. V gave up 4 bases and J gave up 6 bases, with 7 bases separating them.

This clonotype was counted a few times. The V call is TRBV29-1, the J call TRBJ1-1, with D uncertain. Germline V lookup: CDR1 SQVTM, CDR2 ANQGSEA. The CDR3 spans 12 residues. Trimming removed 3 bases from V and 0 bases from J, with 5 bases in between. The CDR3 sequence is CSVDGVNTEAFF. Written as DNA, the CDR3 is TGCAGCGTTGATGGGGTGAACACTGAAGCTTTCTTT.

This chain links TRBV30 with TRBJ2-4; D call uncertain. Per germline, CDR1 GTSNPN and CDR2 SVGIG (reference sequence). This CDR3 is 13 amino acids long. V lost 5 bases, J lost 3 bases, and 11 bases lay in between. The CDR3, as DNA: TGTGCCTGGGAGAGCTGGGGCAAAAACATTCAGTACTTC. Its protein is CAWESWGKNIQYF. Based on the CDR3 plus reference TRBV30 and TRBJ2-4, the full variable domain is SQTIHQWPATLVQPVGSPLSLECTVEGTSNPNLYWYRQAAGRGLQLLFYSVGIGQISSEVPQNLSASRPQDRQFILSSKKLLLSDSGFYLCAWESWGKNIQYFGAGTRLSVL.

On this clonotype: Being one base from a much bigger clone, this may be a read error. This CDR3 reads CACSHQGDIETQYF. CDR3 nucleotides: TGTGCCTGCAGTCATCAGGGGGACATCGAGACCCAGTACTTC. J is TRBJ2-5 and V is TRBV5-5, with 7 nucleotides matching TRBD1. The CDR3 totals 14 residues. Germline lookup yields CDR1 SGHKS and CDR2 YYEKEE (reference sequence).

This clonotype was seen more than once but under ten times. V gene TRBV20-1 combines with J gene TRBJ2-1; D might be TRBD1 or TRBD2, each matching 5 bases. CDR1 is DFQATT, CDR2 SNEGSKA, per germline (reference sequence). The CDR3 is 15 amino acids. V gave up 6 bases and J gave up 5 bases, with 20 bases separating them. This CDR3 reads CSAIGTGARDNEQFF. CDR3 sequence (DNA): TGCAGTGCCATCGGGACCGGAGCCCGCGACAATGAGCAGTTCTTC.